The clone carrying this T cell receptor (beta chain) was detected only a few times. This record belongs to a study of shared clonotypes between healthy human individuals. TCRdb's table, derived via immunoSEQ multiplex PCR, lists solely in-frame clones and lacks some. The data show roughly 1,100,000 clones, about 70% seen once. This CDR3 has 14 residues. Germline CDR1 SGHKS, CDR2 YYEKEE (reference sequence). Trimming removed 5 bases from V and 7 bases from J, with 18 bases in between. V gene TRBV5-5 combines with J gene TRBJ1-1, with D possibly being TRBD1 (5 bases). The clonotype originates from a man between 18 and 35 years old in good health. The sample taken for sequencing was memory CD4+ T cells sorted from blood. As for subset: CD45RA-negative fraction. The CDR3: CASRGAFGLGEAFF. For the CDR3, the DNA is TGTGCCAGCAGAGGGGCTTTTGGGCTCGGTGAAGCTTTCTTT.